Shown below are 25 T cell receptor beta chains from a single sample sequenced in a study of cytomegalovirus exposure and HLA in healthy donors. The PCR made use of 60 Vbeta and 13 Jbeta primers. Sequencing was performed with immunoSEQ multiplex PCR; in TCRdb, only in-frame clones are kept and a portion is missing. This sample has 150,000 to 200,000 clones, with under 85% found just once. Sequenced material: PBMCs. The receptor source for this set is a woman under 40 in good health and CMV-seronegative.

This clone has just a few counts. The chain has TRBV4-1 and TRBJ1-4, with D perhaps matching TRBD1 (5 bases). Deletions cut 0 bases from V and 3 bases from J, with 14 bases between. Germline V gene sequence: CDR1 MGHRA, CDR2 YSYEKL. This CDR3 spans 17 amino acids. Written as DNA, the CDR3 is TGCGCCAGCAGCCAAGATGGTTTCAGGGTAGCTAATGAAAAACTGTTTTTT. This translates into CASSQDGFRVANEKLFF.

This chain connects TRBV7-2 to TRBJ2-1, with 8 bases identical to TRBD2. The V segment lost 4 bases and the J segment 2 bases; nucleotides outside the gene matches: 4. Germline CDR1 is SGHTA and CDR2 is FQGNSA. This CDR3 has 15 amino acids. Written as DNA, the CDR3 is TGTGCCAGCAGCTCCCGGGGGGGGACCTACAATGAGCAGTTCTTC. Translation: CASSSRGGTYNEQFF.

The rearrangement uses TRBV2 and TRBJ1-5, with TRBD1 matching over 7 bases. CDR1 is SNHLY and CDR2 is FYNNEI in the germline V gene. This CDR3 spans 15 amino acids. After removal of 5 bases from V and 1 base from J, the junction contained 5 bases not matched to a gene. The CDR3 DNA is TGTGCCAGCAGTCGACAGGGAGTAAGCAATCAGCCCCAGCATTTT. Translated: CASSRQGVSNQPQHF.

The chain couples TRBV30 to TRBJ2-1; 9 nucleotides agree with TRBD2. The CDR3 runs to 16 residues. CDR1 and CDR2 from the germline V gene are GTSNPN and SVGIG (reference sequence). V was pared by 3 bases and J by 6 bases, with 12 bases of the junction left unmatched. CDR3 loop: CAWRGRASGDLNEQFF. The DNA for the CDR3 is TGTGCCTGGAGGGGGAGGGCTAGCGGGGACCTCAATGAGCAGTTCTTC. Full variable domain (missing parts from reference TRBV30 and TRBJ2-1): SQTIHQWPATLVQPVGSPLSLECTVEGTSNPNLYWYRQAAGRGLQLLFYSVGIGQISSEVPQNLSASRPQDRQFILSSKKLLLSDSGFYLCAWRGRASGDLNEQFFGPGTRLTVL.

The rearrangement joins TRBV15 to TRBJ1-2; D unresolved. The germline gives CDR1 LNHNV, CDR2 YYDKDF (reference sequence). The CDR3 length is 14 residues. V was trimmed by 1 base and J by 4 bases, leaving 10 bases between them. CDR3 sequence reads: CATSRANSIYGYTF. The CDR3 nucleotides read TGTGCCACCAGCAGAGCTAACAGCATCTATGGCTACACCTTC.

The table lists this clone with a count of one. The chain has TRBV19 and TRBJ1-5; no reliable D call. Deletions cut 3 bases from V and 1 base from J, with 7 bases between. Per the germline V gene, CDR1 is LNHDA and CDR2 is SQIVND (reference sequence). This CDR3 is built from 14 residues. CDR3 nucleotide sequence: TGTGCCAGTAGTATGGCTTCGAGCAATCAGCCCCAGCATTTT. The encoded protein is CASSMASSNQPQHF.

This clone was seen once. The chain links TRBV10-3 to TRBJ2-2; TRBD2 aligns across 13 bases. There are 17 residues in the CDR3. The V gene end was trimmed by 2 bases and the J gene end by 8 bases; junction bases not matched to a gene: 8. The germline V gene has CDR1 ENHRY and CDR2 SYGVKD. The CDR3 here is CAISEARLAGGTGELFF. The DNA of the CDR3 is TGTGCCATCAGTGAGGCGCGACTAGCGGGAGGTACTGGGGAGCTGTTTTTT.

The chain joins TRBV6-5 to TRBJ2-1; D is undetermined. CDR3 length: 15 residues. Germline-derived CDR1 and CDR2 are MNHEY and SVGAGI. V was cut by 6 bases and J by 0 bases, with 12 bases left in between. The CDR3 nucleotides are TGTGCCAGCAGAGGCCAGGTTTTCTCCTACAATGAGCAGTTCTTC. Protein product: CASRGQVFSYNEQFF.

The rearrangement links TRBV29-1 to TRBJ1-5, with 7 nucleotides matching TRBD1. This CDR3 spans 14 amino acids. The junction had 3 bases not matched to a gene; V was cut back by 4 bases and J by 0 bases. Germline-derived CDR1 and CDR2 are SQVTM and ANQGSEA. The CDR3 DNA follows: TGCAGCGTTGCGGACAGGTCTAGCAATCAGCCCCAGCATTTT. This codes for CSVADRSSNQPQHF. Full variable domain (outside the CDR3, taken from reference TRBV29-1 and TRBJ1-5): SAVISQKPSRDICQRGTSLTIQCQVDSQVTMMFWYRQQPGQSLTLIATANQGSEATYESGFVIDKFPISRPNLTFSTLTVSNMSPEDSSIYLCSVADRSSNQPQHFGDGTRLSIL.

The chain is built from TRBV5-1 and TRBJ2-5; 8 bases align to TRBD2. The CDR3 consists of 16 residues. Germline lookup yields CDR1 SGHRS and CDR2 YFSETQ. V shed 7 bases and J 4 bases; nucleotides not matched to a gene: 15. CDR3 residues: CASSPFAGGDGETQYF. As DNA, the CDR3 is TGCGCCAGCTCCCCCTTTGCGGGGGGCGACGGAGAGACCCAGTACTTC.

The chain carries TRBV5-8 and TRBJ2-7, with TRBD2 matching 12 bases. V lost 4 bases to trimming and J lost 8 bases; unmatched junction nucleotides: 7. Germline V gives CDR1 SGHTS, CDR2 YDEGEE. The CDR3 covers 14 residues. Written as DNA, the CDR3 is TGTGCCAGCAGCCCCGGACTAGCGGGATTCAAGCAGTACTTC. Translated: CASSPGLAGFKQYF. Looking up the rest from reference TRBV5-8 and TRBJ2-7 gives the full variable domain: EAGVTQSPTHLIKTRGQQATLRCSPISGHTSVYWYQQALGLGLQFLLWYDEGEERNRGNFPPRFSGRQFPNYSSELNVNALELEDSALYLCASSPGLAGFKQYFGPGTRLTVT.

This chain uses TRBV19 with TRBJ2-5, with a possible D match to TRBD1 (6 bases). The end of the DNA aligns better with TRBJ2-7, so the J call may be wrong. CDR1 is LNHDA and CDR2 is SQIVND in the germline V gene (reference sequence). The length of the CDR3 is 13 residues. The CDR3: CASRDSGSYEQYF. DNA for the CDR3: TGTGCCAGTAGGGACAGCGGCTCCTACGAGCAGTACTTC.

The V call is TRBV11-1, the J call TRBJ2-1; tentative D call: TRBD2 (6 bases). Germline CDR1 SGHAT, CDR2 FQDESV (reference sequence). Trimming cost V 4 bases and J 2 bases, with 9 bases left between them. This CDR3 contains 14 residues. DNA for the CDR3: TGTGCCAGCAGCTCCGCGGGGCCCTACAATGAGCAGTTCTTC. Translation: CASSSAGPYNEQFF.

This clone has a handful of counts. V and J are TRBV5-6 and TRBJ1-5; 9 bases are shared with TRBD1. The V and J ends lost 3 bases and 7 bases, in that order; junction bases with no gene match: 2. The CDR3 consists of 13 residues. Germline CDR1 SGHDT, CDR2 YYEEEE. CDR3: CASSSTGGQPQHF. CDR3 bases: TGTGCCAGCAGCTCTACAGGGGGCCAGCCCCAGCATTTT.

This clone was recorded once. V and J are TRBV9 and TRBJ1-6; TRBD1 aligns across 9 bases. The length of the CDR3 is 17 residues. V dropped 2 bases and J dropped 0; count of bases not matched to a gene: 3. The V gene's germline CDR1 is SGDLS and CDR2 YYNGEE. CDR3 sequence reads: CASSVTTGGSYNSPLHF. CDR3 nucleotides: TGTGCCAGCAGCGTTACGACAGGGGGCTCCTATAATTCACCCCTCCACTTT.

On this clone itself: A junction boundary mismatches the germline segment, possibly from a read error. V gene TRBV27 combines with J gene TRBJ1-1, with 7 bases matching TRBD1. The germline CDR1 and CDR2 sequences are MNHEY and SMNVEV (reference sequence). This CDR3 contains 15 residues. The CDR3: CASTLTGQSNPEAFF. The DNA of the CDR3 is TGTGCCAGCACCCTCACGGGACAGTCGAACCCTGAAGCTTTCTTT.

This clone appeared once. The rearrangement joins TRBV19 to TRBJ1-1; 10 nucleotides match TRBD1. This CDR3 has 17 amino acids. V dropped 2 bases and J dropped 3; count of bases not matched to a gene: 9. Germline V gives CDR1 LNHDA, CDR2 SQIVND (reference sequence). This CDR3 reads CASSIILGTGVDTEAFF. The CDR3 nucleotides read TGTGCCAGTAGTATAATATTGGGGACAGGGGTGGACACTGAAGCTTTCTTT.

The CDR3 loop reads CASSVVGRGGHEQFF. As DNA, the CDR3 is TGTGCCAGCAGCGTAGTAGGGCGGGGGGGCCATGAGCAGTTCTTC. V is TRBV9 and J is TRBJ2-1, with TRBD2 identical over 9 bases. The CDR3 is made up of 15 amino acids. Per germline, CDR1 SGDLS and CDR2 YYNGEE. V lost 0 bases to trimming and J lost 8 bases; unmatched junction nucleotides: 6.

The DNA of the CDR3 is TGTGCCAGCAGCTTAGGTGGGGGGGCCGGAGGTGAAGCTTTCTTT. It codes for CASSLGGGAGGEAFF. The rearrangement uses TRBV7-8 and TRBJ1-1; D perhaps matches TRBD1 (6 bases). Germline loops: CDR1 SGHVS, CDR2 FQNEAQ. This CDR3 is 15 amino acids long. The V and J ends lost 1 base and 7 bases respectively, with 16 bases between them. The complete variable domain, with remaining parts taken from reference TRBV7-8 and TRBJ1-1, reads GAGVSQSPRYKVAKRGQDVALRCDPISGHVSLFWYQQALGQGPEFLTYFQNEAQLDKSGLPSDRFFAERPEGSVSTLKIQRTQQEDSAVYLCASSLGGGAGGEAFFGQGTRLTVV.

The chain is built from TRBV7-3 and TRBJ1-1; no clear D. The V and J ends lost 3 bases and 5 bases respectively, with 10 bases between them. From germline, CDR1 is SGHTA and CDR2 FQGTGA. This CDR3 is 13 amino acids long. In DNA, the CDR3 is TGTGCCAGCAGCTTCGGGATCGGGACTGAAGCTTTCTTT. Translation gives CASSFGIGTEAFF.

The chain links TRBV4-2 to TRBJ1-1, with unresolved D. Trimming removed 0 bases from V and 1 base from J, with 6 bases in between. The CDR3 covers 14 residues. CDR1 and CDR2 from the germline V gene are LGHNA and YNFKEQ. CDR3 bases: TGTGCCAGCAGCCAAGATTTGCGGAACACTGAAGCTTTCTTT. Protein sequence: CASSQDLRNTEAFF.

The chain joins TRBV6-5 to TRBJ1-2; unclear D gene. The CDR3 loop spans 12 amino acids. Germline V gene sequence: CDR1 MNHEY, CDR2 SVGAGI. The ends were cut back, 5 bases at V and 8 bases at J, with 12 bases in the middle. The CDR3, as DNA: TGTGCCAGCAGTGACTGGACTTCCGGCTACACCTTC. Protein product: CASSDWTSGYTF.

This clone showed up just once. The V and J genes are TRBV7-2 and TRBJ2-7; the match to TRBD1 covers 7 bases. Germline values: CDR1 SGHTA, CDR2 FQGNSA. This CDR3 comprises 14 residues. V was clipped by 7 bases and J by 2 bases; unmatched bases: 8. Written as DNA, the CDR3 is TGTGCCAGCACCCTGGGGCAGGGGGCCTACGAGCAGTACTTC. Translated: CASTLGQGAYEQYF.

The CDR3 loop reads CATSSPGKGYEQYF. CDR3 DNA sequence: TGTGCCACCAGCAGTCCGGGGAAAGGCTACGAGCAGTACTTC. The chain joins TRBV15 to TRBJ2-7, with D maybe TRBD2 (5 bases). Trimming removed 3 bases from V and 3 bases from J, with 12 bases in between. The CDR3 length is 14 residues. Per germline, CDR1 LNHNV and CDR2 YYDKDF (reference sequence).

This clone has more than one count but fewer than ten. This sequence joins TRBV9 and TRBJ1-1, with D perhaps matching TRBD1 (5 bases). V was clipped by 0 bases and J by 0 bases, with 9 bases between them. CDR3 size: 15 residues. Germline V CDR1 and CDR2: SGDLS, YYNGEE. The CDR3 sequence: CASSVGQTMNTEAFF. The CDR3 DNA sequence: TGTGCCAGCAGCGTAGGACAGACCATGAACACTGAAGCTTTCTTT.